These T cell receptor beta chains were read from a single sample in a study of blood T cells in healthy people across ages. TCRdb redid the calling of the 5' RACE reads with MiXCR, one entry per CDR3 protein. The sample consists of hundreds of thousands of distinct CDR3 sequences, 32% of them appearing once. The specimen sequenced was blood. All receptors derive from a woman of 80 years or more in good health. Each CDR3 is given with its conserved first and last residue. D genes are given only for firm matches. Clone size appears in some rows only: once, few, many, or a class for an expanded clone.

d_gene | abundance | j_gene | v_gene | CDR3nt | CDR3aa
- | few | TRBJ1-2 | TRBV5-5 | TGTGCCAGCAGCTTGGATCCAGCCTATGGCTACACCTTC | CASSLDPAYGYTF
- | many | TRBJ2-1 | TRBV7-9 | TGTGCCAGCAGCTTGTCTGGGAGAAATGAGCAGTTCTTC | CASSLSGRNEQFF
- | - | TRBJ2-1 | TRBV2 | TGTGCCAGCAGTCCAGTAGGGGGGTCCTACAATAAGCAGTTCTTC | CASSPVGGSYNKQFF
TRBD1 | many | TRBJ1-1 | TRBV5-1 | TGTGCCAGCAGCCCCGGGACAGGGCCGAACACTGAAGCTTTCTTT | CASSPGTGPNTEAFF
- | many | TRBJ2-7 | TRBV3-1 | TGTGCCAGCAGCCAAGATAATCAGTTCTCGTTCGAGCAGTACTTC | CASSQDNQFSFEQYF
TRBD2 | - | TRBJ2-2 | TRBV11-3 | TGTGCCAGCAGCCCGTTAACGGGACTAGCGGGGAACACCGGGGAGCTGTTTTTT | CASSPLTGLAGNTGELFF
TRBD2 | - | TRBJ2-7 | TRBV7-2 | TGTGCCAGCAGCCCCGCTAGCGGGGGCTACGAGCAGTACTTC | CASSPASGGYEQYF
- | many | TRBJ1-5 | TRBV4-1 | TGCGCCAGCAGCCAAGATGGGGGTTTTCAGCCCCAGCATTTT | CASSQDGGFQPQHF
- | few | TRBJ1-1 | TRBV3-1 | TGTGCCAGCAGATCAACAGGCGAAGCTTTCTTT | CASRSTGEAFF
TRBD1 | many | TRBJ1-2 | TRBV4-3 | TGCGCCAGCAGCCAAGACGACAGGGGCTATGGCTACACCTTC | CASSQDDRGYGYTF
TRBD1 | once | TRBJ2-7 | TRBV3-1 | TGTGCCGGCAGTCCTCGACAGGGAACCTACGAGCAGTACTTC | CAGSPRQGTYEQYF
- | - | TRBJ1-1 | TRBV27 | TGTGCCAGCAGCATACAGGGCTTTTCGGGGTACAGGACTGAAGCTTTCTTT | CASSIQGFSGYRTEAFF
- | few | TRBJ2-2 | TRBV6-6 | TGTGCCAGCAGTTACGGGCAGGGGCACACCGGGGAGCTGTTTTTT | CASSYGQGHTGELFF
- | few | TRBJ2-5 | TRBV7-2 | TGTGCCAGCAGCTGGCGTCTGAGGGCCCAAGAGACCCAGTACTTC | CASSWRLRAQETQYF
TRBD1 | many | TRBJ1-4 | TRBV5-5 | TGTGCCAGCAGCCCTGGCGTGGGACAGGGTGCTGAAAAACTGTTTTTT | CASSPGVGQGAEKLFF
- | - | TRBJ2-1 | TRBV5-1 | TGCGCCAGCAGTTCGGATCGGGAAAACAATGAGCAGTTCTTC | CASSSDRENNEQFF